This T cell receptor beta chain derives from a study of T cells after yellow fever vaccination. The study, taken as a whole, reports: The study noted that FACS-sorted repertoires could contain abundant clonotypes contaminating from the bulk population.

Germline assignment: CDR1 KGHDR and CDR2 SFDVKD. This CDR3 contains 16 residues. The V end was cut by 2 bases, the J end by 2 bases, with 13 bases between. As to this clonotype: The antigen is undetermined.

TCRdb independently ran MiXCR on the 5' RACE reads; one entry per CDR3 protein. The sample has over 250,000 distinct CDR3 sequences; roughly 5% are singletons. The TCR comes from a man between 18 and 35 years old who received the YFV17D yellow fever vaccine. The starting material was CD4+ T cells sorted from PBMCs, obtained on the day of the yellow fever booster vaccination. This chain links TRBV24-1 with TRBJ2-3, with TRBD1 as a possible D gene (6 bases). The CDR3 loop reads CATSDSGRGSTDTQYF. The CDR3 DNA reads TGTGCCACCAGTGATTCAGGCAGGGGCTCCACAGATACGCAGTATTTT.